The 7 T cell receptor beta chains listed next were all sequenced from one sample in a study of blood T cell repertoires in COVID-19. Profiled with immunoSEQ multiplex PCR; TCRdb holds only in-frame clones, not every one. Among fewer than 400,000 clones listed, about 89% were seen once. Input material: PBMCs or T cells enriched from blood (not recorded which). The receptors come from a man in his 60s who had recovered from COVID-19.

CDR3 nucleotides: TGTGCCAGCAGCTTTTCTCAGGGGGCAGGTCAGCCCCAGCATTTT. It codes for CASSFSQGAGQPQHF. The chain recombines TRBV7-2 with TRBJ1-5; 8 bases are a match to TRBD1. Trimming removed 3 bases from V and 6 bases from J; junction bases left unmatched: 7. The CDR3 extends over 15 amino acids. CDR1 and CDR2 (germline): SGHTA, FQGNSA.

The CDR3 loop reads CASSRQFGFYEQYF. The CDR3 nucleotides are TGTGCCAGCAGTCGACAGTTCGGCTTCTACGAGCAGTACTTC. V usage is TRBV28 and J usage is TRBJ2-7; the D gene is possibly TRBD1 (5 bases). Germline loops: CDR1 MDHEN, CDR2 SYDVKM. V shed 5 bases and J shed 3 bases, with 14 bases lying between them. The CDR3 is 14 residues long.

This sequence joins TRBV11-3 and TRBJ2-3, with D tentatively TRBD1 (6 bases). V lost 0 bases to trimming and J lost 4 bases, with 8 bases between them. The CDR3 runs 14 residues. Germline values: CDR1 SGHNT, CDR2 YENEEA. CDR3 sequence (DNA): TGTGCCAGCAGCTTAGAGGCAGGGGCAGATACGCAGTATTTT. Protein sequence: CASSLEAGADTQYF.

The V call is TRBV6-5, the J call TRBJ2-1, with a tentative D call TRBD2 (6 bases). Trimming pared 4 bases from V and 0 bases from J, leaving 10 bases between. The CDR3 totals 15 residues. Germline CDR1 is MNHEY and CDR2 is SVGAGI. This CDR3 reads CASSSQRASYNEQFF. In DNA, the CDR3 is TGTGCCAGCAGTTCCCAGCGGGCCTCCTACAATGAGCAGTTCTTC.

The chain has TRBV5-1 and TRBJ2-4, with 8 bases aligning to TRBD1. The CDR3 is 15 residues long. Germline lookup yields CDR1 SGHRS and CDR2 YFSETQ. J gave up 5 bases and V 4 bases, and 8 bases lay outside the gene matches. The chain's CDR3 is CASSVDRAGENIQYF. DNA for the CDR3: TGCGCCAGCAGCGTGGACAGGGCAGGTGAAAACATTCAGTACTTC.

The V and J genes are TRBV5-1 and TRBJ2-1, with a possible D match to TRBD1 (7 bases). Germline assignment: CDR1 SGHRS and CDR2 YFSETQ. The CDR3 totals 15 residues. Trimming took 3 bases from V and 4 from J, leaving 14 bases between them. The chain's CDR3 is CASSWGDSIYNEQFF. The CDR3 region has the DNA TGCGCCAGCAGCTGGGGGGACAGCATATACAATGAGCAGTTCTTC. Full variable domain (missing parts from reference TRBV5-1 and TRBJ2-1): KAGVTQTPRYLIKTRGQQVTLSCSPISGHRSVSWYQQTPGQGLQFLFEYFSETQRNKGNFPGRFSGRQFSNSRSEMNVSTLELGDSALYLCASSWGDSIYNEQFFGPGTRLTVL.

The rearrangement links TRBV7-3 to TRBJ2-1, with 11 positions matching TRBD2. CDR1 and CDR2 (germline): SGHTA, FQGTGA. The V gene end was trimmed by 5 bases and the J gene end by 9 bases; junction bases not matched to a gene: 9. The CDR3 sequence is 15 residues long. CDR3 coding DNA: TGTGCCAGCAGCGCCCTAGCGGGAGGTCTGGGTGAGCAGTTCTTC. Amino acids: CASSALAGGLGEQFF.